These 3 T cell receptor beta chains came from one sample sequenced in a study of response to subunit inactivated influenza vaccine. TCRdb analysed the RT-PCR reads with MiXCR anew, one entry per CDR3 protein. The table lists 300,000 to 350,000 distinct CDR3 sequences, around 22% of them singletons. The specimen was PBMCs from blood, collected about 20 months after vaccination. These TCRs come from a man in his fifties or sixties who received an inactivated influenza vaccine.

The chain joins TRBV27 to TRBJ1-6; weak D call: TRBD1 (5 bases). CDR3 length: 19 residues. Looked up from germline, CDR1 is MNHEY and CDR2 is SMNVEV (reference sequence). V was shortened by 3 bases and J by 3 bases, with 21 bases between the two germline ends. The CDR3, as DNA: TGTGCCAGCAGTTTTTCTTGGAACCCCCGGACATACTATAATTCACCCCTCCACTTT. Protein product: CASSFSWNPRTYYNSPLHF.

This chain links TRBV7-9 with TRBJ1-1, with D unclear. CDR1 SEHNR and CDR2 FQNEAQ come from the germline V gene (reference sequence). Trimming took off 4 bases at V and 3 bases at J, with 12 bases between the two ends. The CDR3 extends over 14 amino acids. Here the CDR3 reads CASSSPPEDTEAFF. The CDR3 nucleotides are TGTGCCAGCAGCTCCCCCCCCGAGGACACTGAAGCTTTCTTT.

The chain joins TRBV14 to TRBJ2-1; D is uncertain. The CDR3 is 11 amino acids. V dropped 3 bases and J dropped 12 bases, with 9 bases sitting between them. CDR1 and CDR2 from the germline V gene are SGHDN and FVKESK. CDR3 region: CASSQTWGQFF. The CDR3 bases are TGTGCCAGCAGCCAGACTTGGGGGCAGTTCTTC.